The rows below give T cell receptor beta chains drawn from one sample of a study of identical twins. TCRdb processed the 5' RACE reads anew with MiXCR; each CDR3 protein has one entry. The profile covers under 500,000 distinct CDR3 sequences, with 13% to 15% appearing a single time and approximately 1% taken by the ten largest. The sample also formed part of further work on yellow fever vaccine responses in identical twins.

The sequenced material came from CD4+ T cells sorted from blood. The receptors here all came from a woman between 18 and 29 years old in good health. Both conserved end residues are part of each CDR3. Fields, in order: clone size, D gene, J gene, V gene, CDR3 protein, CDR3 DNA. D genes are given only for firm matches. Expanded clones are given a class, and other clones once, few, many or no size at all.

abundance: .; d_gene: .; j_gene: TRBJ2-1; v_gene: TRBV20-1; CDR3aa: CSAREASIRLMQFF; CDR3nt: TGCAGTGCTAGAGAGGCATCGATCAGGTTAATGCAGTTCTTC
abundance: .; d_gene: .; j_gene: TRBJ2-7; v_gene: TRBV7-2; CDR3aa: CASSLALIGKSYEQYF; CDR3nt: TGTGCCAGCAGCTTAGCCTTAATAGGGAAGTCCTACGAGCAGTACTTC
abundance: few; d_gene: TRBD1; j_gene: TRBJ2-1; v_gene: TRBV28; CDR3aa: CASSLYRQGSSYNEQFF; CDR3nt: TGTGCCAGCAGTTTGTACCGACAGGGGAGCTCCTACAATGAGCAGTTCTTC
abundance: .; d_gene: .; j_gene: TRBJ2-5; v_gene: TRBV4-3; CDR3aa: CASSQAIGKGQETQYF; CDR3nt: TGCGCCAGCAGCCAGGCCATTGGGAAGGGTCAAGAGACCCAGTACTTC
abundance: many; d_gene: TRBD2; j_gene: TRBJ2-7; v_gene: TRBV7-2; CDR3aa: CASSPYSGRLNEQYF; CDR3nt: TGTGCCAGCAGCCCCTATAGCGGGAGATTGAACGAGCAGTACTTC
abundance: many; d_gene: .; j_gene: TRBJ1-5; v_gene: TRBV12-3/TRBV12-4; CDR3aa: CASSLVDGLTAQHF; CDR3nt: TGTGCCAGCAGTTTAGTTGACGGCCTAACGGCCCAGCATTTT
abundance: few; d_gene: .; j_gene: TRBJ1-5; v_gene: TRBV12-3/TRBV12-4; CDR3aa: CASKAATQPQHF; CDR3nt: TGTGCCAGCAAGGCGGCTACTCAGCCCCAGCATTTT
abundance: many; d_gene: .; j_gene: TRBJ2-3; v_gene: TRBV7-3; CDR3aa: CASSLISLGPDTDTQYF; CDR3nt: TGTGCCAGCAGCTTAATTTCACTTGGCCCCGACACAGATACGCAGTATTTT
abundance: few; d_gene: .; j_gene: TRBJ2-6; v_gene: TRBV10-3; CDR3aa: CAIMAVPFSGANVLTF; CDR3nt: TGTGCCATTATGGCAGTACCTTTCTCTGGGGCCAACGTCCTGACTTTC
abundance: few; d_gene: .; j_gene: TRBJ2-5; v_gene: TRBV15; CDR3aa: CATSRTILRETQYF; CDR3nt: TGTGCCACCAGCCGGACTATTTTGCGGGAGACCCAGTACTTC
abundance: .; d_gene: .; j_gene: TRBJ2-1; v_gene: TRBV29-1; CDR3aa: CSVASVRSYNEQFF; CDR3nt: TGCAGCGTTGCGTCCGTCAGGTCCTACAATGAGCAGTTCTTC
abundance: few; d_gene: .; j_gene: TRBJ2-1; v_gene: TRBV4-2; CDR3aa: CASSSMPSGTAYNEQFF; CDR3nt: TGTGCCAGCAGCTCAATGCCTTCAGGGACGGCCTACAATGAGCAGTTCTTC
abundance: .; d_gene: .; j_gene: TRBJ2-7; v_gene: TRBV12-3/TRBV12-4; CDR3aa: CASSFVQGYEQYF; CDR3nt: TGTGCCAGCAGTTTTGTTCAGGGATACGAGCAGTACTTC
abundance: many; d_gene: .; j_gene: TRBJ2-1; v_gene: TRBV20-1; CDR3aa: CSARGQQGGYNEQFF; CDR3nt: TGCAGTGCTAGAGGTCAGCAGGGCGGGTACAATGAGCAGTTCTTC
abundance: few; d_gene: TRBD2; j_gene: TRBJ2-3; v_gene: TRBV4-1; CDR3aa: CASSQAGTRSTDTQYF; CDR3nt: TGCGCCAGCAGCCAAGCGGGGACTAGAAGCACAGATACGCAGTATTTT
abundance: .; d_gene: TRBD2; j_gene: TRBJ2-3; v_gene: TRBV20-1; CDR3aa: CSAPGTSGYTDTQYF; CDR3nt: TGCAGTGCCCCCGGGACTAGCGGTTACACAGATACGCAGTATTTT
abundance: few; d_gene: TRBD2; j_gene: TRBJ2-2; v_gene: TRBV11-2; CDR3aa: CASSFGMTSGRALGTGELFF; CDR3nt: TGTGCCAGCAGCTTCGGAATGACTAGCGGGAGGGCCCTCGGCACCGGGGAGCTGTTTTTT
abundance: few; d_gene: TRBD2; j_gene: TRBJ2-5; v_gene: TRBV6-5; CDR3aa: CASSYSGLAGGQETQYF; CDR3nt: TGTGCCAGCAGTTACTCGGGGCTAGCGGGGGGCCAAGAGACCCAGTACTTC
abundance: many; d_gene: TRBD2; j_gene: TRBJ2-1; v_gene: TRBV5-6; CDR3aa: CASSLLLAGGPRQFF; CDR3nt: TGTGCCAGCAGCCTATTACTAGCGGGAGGGCCTCGGCAGTTCTTC
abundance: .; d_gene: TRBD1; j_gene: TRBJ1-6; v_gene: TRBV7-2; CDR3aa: CASSTRQGDNSPLHF; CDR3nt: TGTGCCAGCAGCACGCGACAGGGTGATAATTCACCCCTCCACTTT
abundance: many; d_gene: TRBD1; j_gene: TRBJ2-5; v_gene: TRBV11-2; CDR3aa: CASSSRTGSEETQYF; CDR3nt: TGTGCCAGCAGCTCTAGGACAGGGTCCGAGGAGACCCAGTACTTC
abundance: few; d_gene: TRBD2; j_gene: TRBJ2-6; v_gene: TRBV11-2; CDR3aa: CASSSNMVAGRGSGANVLTF; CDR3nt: TGTGCCAGCAGCTCCAATATGGTAGCGGGGAGGGGCTCTGGGGCCAACGTCCTGACTTTC
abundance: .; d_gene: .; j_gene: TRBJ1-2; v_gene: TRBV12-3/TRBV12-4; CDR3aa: CASSMGAGEYGYTF; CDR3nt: TGTGCCAGCAGCATGGGGGCAGGGGAGTATGGCTACACCTTC
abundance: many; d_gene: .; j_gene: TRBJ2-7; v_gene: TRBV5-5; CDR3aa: CASSYATYEQYF; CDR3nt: TGTGCCAGCAGCTACGCAACCTACGAGCAGTACTTC
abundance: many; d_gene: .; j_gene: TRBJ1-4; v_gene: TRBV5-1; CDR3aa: CASSLRTVNEKLFF; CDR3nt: TGCGCCAGCAGCTTGCGGACAGTTAATGAAAAACTGTTTTTT
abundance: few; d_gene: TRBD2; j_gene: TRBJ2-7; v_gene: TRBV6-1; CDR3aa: CASRPLAGDYEQYF; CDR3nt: TGTGCCAGCAGACCACTAGCGGGAGATTACGAGCAGTACTTC
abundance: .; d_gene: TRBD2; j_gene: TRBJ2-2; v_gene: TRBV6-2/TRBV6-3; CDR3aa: CASSNPGASGSNGELFF; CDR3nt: TGTGCCAGCAGTAACCCCGGAGCTAGCGGGAGTAACGGGGAGCTGTTTTTT
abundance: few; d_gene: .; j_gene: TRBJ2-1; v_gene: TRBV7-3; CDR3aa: CASSLSRPYNEQFF; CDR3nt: TGTGCCAGCAGCTTAAGCAGGCCCTACAATGAGCAGTTCTTC
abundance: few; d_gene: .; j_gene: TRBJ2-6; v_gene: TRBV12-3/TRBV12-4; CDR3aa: CASRGWASGANVLTF; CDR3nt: TGTGCCAGTCGGGGGTGGGCTTCTGGGGCCAACGTCCTGACTTTC
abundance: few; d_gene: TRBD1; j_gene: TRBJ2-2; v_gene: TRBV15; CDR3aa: CATSRFPPGGSNTGELFF; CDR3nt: TGTGCCACCAGCAGATTCCCCCCAGGGGGCTCCAACACCGGGGAGCTGTTTTTT
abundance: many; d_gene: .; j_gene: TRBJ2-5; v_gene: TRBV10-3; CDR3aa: CAISAAGGETQYF; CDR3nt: TGTGCCATCAGTGCGGCAGGTGGAGAGACCCAGTACTTC
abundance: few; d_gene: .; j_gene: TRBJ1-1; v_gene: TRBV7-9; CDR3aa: CASSPRGGPEAFF; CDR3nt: TGTGCCAGCAGCCCCCGAGGGGGTCCTGAAGCTTTCTTT
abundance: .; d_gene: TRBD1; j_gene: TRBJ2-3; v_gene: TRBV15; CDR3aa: CATSRGQGGSTDTQYF; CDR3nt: TGTGCCACCAGCAGAGGACAGGGCGGGAGCACAGATACGCAGTATTTT
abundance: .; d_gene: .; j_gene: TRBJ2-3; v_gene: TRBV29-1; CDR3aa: CSVVVLRDRTDTQYF; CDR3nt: TGCAGCGTTGTTGTTCTGCGGGACCGCACAGATACGCAGTATTTT
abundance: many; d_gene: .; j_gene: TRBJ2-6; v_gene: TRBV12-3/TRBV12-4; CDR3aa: CASGSSGANVLTF; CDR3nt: TGTGCCAGCGGCAGCTCTGGGGCCAACGTCCTGACTTTC
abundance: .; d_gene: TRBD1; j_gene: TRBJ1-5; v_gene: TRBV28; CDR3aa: CASRPPGQNQPQHF; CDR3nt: TGTGCCAGCAGACCTCCGGGACAGAATCAGCCCCAGCATTTT
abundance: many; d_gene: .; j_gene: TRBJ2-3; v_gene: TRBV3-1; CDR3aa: CASSVRQSTDTQYF; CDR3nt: TGTGCCAGCAGCGTACGACAATCCACAGATACGCAGTATTTT
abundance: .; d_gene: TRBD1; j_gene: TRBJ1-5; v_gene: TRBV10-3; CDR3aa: CAISELGQGHQPQHF; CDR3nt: TGTGCCATCAGTGAGTTGGGACAGGGTCATCAGCCCCAGCATTTT
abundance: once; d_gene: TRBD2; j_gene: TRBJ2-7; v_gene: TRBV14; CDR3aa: CASSSTGTSRSYEQYF; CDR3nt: TGTGCCAGCAGCAGCACCGGGACTAGCCGATCCTACGAGCAGTACTTC
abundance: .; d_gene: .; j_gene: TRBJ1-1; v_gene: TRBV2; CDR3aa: CASSEDVVNTEAFF; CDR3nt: TGTGCCAGCAGTGAAGACGTCGTGAACACTGAAGCTTTCTTT
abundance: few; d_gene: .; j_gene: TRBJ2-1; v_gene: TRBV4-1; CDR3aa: CASSQVRSNEQFF; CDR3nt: TGCGCCAGCAGCCAAGTTCGATCCAATGAGCAGTTCTTC
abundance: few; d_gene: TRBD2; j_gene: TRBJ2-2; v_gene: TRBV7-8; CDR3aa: CASSLVRTSGGNTGELFF; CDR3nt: TGTGCCAGCAGCTTAGTTCGGACTAGCGGGGGGAACACCGGGGAGCTGTTTTTT
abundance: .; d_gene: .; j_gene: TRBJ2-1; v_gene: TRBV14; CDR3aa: CASSQDRTIAYHNEQFF; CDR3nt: TGTGCCAGCAGCCAAGATCGTACTATAGCTTACCACAATGAGCAGTTCTTC
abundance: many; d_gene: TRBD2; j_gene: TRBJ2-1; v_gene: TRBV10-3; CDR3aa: CAISRLAGGQSYNEQFF; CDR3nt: TGTGCCATCAGTCGACTAGCGGGAGGCCAGTCCTACAATGAGCAGTTCTTC
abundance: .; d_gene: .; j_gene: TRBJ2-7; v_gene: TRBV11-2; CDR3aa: CASSLAVGTYEQYF; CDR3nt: TGTGCCAGCAGCTTAGCCGTCGGCACCTACGAGCAGTACTTC
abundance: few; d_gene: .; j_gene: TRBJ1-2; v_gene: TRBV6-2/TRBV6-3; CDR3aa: CASSSPGQPWGYGYTF; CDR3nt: TGTGCCAGCAGTTCTCCTGGACAGCCATGGGGCTATGGCTACACCTTC
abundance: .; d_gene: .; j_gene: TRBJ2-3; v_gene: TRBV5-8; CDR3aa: CASSFWTASPDTQYF; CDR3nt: TGTGCCAGCAGCTTCTGGACCGCGTCCCCAGATACGCAGTATTTT